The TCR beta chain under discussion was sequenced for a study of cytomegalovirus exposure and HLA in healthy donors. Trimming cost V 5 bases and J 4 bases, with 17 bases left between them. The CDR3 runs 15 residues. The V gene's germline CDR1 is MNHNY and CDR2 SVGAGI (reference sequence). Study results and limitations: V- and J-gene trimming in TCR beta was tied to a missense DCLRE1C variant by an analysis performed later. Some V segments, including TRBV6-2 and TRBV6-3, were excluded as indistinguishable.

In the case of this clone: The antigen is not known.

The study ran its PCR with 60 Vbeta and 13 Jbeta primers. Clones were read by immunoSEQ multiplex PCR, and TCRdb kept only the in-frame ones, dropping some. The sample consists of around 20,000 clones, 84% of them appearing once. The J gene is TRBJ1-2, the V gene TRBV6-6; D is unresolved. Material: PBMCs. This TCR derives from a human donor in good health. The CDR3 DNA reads TGTGCCAGCAGTACCTACAGCTCGGCTCCCTATGGCTACACCTTC. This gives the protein CASSTYSSAPYGYTF.